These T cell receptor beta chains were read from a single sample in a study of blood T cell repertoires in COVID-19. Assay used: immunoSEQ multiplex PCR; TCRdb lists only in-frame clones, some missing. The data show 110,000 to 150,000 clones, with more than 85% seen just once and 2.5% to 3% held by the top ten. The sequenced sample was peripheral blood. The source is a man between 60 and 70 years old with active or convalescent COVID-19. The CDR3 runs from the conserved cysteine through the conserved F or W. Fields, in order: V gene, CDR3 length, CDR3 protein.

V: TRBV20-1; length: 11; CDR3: CSARLRETQYF
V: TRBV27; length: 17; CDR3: CASSLSRGQGAYYGYTF
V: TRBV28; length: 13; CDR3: CASSNPGKNTIYF
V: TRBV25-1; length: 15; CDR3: CASSDDLAGGETQYF
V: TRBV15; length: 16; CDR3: CATSGQSRVGGETQYF
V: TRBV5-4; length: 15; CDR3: CASSLGGSGGETQYF
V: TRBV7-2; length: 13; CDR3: CASSLRRTAEQYF
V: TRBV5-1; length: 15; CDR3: CASSLGDRGSYGYTF
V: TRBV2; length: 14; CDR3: CASTGQGEIAPLHF
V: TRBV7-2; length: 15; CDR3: CASSHRQGKDYGYTF
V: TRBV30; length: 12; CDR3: CAWSSGDETQYF
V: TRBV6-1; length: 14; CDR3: CASSEGRGAYEQYF
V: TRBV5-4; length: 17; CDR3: CASSPFTGSANTGELFF